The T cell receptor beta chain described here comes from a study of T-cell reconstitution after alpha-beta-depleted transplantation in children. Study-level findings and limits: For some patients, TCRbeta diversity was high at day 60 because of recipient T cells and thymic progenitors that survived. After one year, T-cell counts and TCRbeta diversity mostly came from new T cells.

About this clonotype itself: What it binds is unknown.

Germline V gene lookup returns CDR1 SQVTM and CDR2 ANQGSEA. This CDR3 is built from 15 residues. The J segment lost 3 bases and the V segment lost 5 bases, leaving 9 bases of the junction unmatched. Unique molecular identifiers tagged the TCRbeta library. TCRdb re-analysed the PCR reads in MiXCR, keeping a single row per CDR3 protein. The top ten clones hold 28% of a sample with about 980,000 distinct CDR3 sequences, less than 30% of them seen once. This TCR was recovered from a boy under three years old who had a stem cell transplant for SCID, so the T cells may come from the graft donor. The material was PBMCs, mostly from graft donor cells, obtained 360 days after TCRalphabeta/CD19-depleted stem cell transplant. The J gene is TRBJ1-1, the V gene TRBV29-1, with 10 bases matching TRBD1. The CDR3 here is CSVTRDRGLYTEAFF. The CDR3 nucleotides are TGCAGCGTTACCCGGGACAGGGGTTTATACACTGAAGCTTTCTTT.